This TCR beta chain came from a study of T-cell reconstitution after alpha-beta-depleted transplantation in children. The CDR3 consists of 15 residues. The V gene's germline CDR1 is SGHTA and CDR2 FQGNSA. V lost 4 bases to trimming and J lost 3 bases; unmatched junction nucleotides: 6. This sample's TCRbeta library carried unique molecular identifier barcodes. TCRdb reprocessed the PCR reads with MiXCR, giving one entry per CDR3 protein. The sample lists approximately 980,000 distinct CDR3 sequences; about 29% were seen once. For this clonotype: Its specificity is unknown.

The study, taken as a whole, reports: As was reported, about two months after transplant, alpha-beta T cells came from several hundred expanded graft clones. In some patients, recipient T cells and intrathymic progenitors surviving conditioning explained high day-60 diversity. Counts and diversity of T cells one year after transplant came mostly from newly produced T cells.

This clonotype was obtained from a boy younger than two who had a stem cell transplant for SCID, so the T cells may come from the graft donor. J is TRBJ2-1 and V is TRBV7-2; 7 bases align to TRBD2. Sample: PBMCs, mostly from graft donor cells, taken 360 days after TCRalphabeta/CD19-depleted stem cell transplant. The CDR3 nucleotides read TGTGCCAGCAGCTCAGCGGGACTCCTCTACAATGAGCAGTTCTTC. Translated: CASSSAGLLYNEQFF.